These 18 T cell receptor beta chains originate from one sample sequenced in a study of blood T cell repertoires in COVID-19. Clones were sequenced by immunoSEQ multiplex PCR, and TCRdb holds only the in-frame ones, with some missing. The data show 95,000 to 150,000 clones, 70% to 85% seen once. The sequenced material came from peripheral blood. These receptors came from a woman in her 70s with acute or convalescent COVID-19.

This sequence joins TRBV7-2 and TRBJ1-6; TRBD1 might be the D (5 bases). Trimming shortened V by 1 base and J by 5 bases, and 9 bases separated the two germline ends. This CDR3 has 15 amino acids. Germline CDR1 SGHTA, CDR2 FQGNSA. CDR3 residues: CASSLGQGDNSPLHF. CDR3 bases: TGTGCCAGCAGCTTAGGTCAGGGCGATAATTCACCCCTCCACTTT.

J is TRBJ1-1 and V is TRBV4-3; a weak D match, TRBD1 (6 bases). The V gene's germline CDR1 is LGHNA and CDR2 YSLEER. Trimming removed 0 bases at V and 0 bases at J, with 11 bases between. The CDR3 contains 16 residues. CDR3 residues: CASSQDPWTVNTEAFF. CDR3 sequence (DNA): TGCGCCAGCAGCCAAGATCCCTGGACAGTGAACACTGAAGCTTTCTTT.

This chain connects TRBV11-2 to TRBJ1-5; a possible D gene is TRBD1 (5 bases). Germline V gives CDR1 SGHAT, CDR2 FQNNGV. V lost 1 base and J 2 bases, leaving 15 bases between the germline ends. The CDR3 is 17 amino acids. This CDR3 reads CASSLGRGTGGNQPQHF. CDR3 DNA sequence: TGTGCCAGCAGCTTAGGTCGGGGGACGGGGGGCAATCAGCCCCAGCATTTT.

The chain couples TRBV12-5 to TRBJ2-1; TRBD2 might be the D (6 bases). This CDR3 contains 16 residues. Germline loops: CDR1 LGHNT, CDR2 FRNRAP. The V end lost 1 base, the J end lost 6 bases, and 16 bases lay between the germline ends. The chain's CDR3 is CASGLALGAGGNEQFF. The CDR3 DNA reads TGTGCTAGTGGTTTGGCCCTTGGGGCCGGGGGCAATGAGCAGTTCTTC.

This clone was seen a handful of times. This rearrangement joins TRBV9 to TRBJ2-1, with 10 bases identical to TRBD2. CDR1 SGDLS and CDR2 YYNGEE come from the germline V gene. V shed 2 bases, J shed 5 bases, and the junction held 4 bases outside the gene matches. The CDR3 loop spans 15 amino acids. The CDR3 loop is CASSVSGGDNNEQFF. In nucleotides, the CDR3 is TGTGCCAGCAGCGTGAGCGGGGGGGACAACAATGAGCAGTTCTTC.

This clone was recorded a few times. This rearrangement joins TRBV6-6 to TRBJ2-2; 8 bases agree with TRBD2. The CDR3 spans 15 residues. Germline V CDR1 and CDR2: MNHNY, SVGAGI (reference sequence). CDR3: CAINPARGGTGELFF. In DNA form, the CDR3 reads TGTGCGATAAACCCCGCCCGGGGGGGCACCGGGGAGCTGTTTTTT.

The CDR3 nucleotides read TGTGCCAGCAGCGCCCCCGGGACTAGCGTCGAGCAGTACTTC. Translated: CASSAPGTSVEQYF. The chain is built from TRBV7-2 and TRBJ2-7; 10 nucleotides match TRBD2. The CDR3 sequence is 14 residues long. The V segment lost 5 bases and the J segment 6 bases; nucleotides outside the gene matches: 7. In germline, CDR1 is SGHTA, CDR2 FQGNSA.

This clone was picked up a small number of times. The chain combines TRBV2 with TRBJ2-1, with 13 bases aligning to TRBD2. The germline CDR1 and CDR2 sequences are SNHLY and FYNNEI. The CDR3 contains 16 residues. With V trimmed by 4 bases and J by 4 bases, 4 bases remained unmatched. The CDR3 protein is CASSAGGLAGYNEQFF. The CDR3 bases are TGTGCCAGCAGTGCCGGGGGACTAGCGGGGTACAATGAGCAGTTCTTC.

The chain links TRBV7-8 to TRBJ1-2; 9 positions agree with TRBD1. V trimming: 3 bases; J trimming: 4 bases; junction bases outside the gene matches: 6. The CDR3 contains 15 residues. Germline CDR1 reads SGHVS; CDR2 reads FQNEAQ. The CDR3 protein is CASSFWTGEAYGYTF. DNA of the CDR3: TGTGCCAGCAGCTTCTGGACAGGGGAGGCCTATGGCTACACCTTC.

The V and J genes are TRBV6-5 and TRBJ1-1; 12 bases are a match to TRBD1. Trimming removed 6 bases from V and 10 bases from J; junction bases left unmatched: 9. From germline, CDR1 is MNHEY and CDR2 SVGAGI. The CDR3 sequence is 14 residues long. CDR3 DNA: TGTGCCAGCAGCCCCGGGACAGGGGGCTTTGTAGCTTTCTTT. This sequence encodes CASSPGTGGFVAFF.

This clone was detected only a few times. V gene TRBV11-3 combines with J gene TRBJ1-6; no definite D call. CDR1 is SGHNT, CDR2 YENEEA, per germline. CDR3 size: 14 residues. V lost 3 bases to trimming and J lost 8 bases, with 11 bases between them. The CDR3 sequence: CASSFGRTDSPLHF. The CDR3 DNA reads as TGTGCCAGCAGCTTCGGGAGGACGGATTCACCCCTCCACTTT.

This chain connects TRBV5-4 to TRBJ2-5, with 7 bases identical to TRBD2. The V gene end was trimmed by 0 bases and the J gene end by 0 bases; junction bases not matched to a gene: 5. The CDR3 is 16 residues long. From germline, CDR1 is SGHNT and CDR2 YYREEE (reference sequence). In DNA, the CDR3 is TGTGCCAGCAGCTTGGCCCGCGGGGGAAACCAAGAGACCCAGTACTTC. This translates into CASSLARGGNQETQYF.

The CDR3 sequence: CASSQDRGQGGYTF. CDR3 DNA: TGCGCCAGCAGCCAAGATCGAGGACAGGGAGGCTACACCTTC. V and J are TRBV4-1 and TRBJ1-2; 8 bases agree with TRBD1. The CDR3 runs 14 residues. Germline V CDR1 and CDR2: MGHRA, YSYEKL. V gave up 0 bases and J gave up 8 bases; unmatched junction bases: 5.

V gene TRBV3-1 (or the pseudogene TRBV3-2) combines with J gene TRBJ1-2, with 7 bases identical to TRBD1. The germline V gene encodes CDR1 LGHDT and CDR2 YNNKEL (reference sequence). CDR3 length: 16 residues. Unmatched junction bases numbered 8, after V lost 4 bases and J lost 0 bases. This CDR3 is CASSPSGDRANYGYTF. In DNA, the CDR3 is TGTGCCAGCAGCCCCTCCGGGGACAGAGCTAACTATGGCTACACCTTC.

This clone was detected only a few times. V usage is TRBV2 and J usage is TRBJ1-2; a possible D gene is TRBD1 (6 bases). Between the trimmed V and J ends, which lost 5 bases and 1 base, there was a span of 8 bases. Germline CDR1 and CDR2: SNHLY and FYNNEI. The CDR3 contains 13 residues. CDR3 amino acids: CASSQDSNYGYTF. As DNA, the CDR3 is TGTGCCAGCAGTCAGGACAGTAACTATGGCTACACCTTC.

This clone was seen a single time. The chain links TRBV18 to TRBJ2-7; perhaps TRBD2 as D (5 bases). This CDR3 contains 15 residues. Germline V CDR1 and CDR2: KGHSH, LQKENI. Trimming removed 3 bases at V and 0 bases at J, with 12 bases between. The CDR3 region is CASSPKIGSSYEQYF. The DNA of the CDR3 is TGTGCCAGCTCACCCAAAATAGGGAGCTCCTACGAGCAGTACTTC.

The chain links TRBV7-6 to TRBJ2-5, with D tentatively TRBD1 (5 bases). Deletions cut 7 bases from V and 1 base from J, with 10 bases between. Germline-derived CDR1 and CDR2 are SGHVS and FNYEAQ. The CDR3 totals 13 residues. CDR3 coding DNA: TGTGCCAGCACTCCAGGGTCCCAAGAGACCCAGTACTTC. Translation gives CASTPGSQETQYF.

The sample holds one count of this clone. This sequence joins TRBV5-4 and TRBJ2-5; TRBD2 matches at 8 bases. CDR3 length: 15 residues. Germline-derived CDR1 and CDR2 are SGHNT and YYREEE (reference sequence). The junction had 7 bases not matched to a gene; V was cut back by 4 bases and J by 2 bases. CDR3 sequence: CASSPVGGGQETQYF. Here the CDR3 DNA reads TGTGCCAGCAGCCCGGTAGGCGGGGGGCAAGAGACCCAGTACTTC.